This is a list of T cell receptor beta chains from one sample in a study of beta chain features in type 1 diabetes. Some clones are missing from TCRdb's copy, which holds only in-frame ones; the method was immunoSEQ multiplex PCR. Of roughly 350,000 clones listed, 9.6% are singletons. Sequenced: central memory CD4+ T cells from blood. These receptor sequences come from a man aged 30 to 45 with type 1 diabetes. Both conserved end residues are part of each CDR3. D genes are given only for firm matches. Not every row has a clone size; where given, it reads once, few, many or a size class.

abundance: NA
d_gene: NA
v_gene: TRBV11-2
j_gene: TRBJ1-1
CDR3nt: TGTGCCAGCAGCCTAGGGCGGCAGCTGAACACTGAAGCTTTCTTT
CDR3aa: CASSLGRQLNTEAFF

abundance: few
d_gene: NA
v_gene: TRBV12-5
j_gene: TRBJ1-1
CDR3nt: TGTGCTAGTGCCACAGGGAGGGCTGAAGCTTTCTTT
CDR3aa: CASATGRAEAFF

abundance: NA
d_gene: NA
v_gene: TRBV19
j_gene: TRBJ2-1
CDR3nt: TGTGCCAGTAGTATAGGAACGAAAACGGCATACAATGAGCAGTTCTTC
CDR3aa: CASSIGTKTAYNEQFF

abundance: few
d_gene: TRBD2
v_gene: TRBV29-1
j_gene: TRBJ2-1
CDR3nt: TGCAGCGTTGGGGGCTTAGCGGGAGCTTACAATGAGCAGTTCTTC
CDR3aa: CSVGGLAGAYNEQFF

abundance: NA
d_gene: NA
v_gene: TRBV10-3
j_gene: TRBJ2-7
CDR3nt: TGTGCCATCGGTCTAGCGAATTCCTACGAGCAGTACTTC
CDR3aa: CAIGLANSYEQYF

abundance: NA
d_gene: TRBD1
v_gene: TRBV5-1
j_gene: TRBJ2-2
CDR3nt: TGCGCCAGCAGCTTACAGGGACAGGGAGCCGGGGAGCTGTTTTTT
CDR3aa: CASSLQGQGAGELFF

abundance: few
d_gene: NA
v_gene: TRBV7-2
j_gene: TRBJ1-1
CDR3nt: TGTGCCAGCAGCTTATTCGGGGGAAAACTGAACACTGAAGCTTTCTTT
CDR3aa: CASSLFGGKLNTEAFF

abundance: many
d_gene: NA
v_gene: TRBV4-3
j_gene: TRBJ2-1
CDR3nt: TGCGCCAGCAGCCCCCACAGGGATGAGCAGTTCTTC
CDR3aa: CASSPHRDEQFF

abundance: few
d_gene: TRBD2
v_gene: TRBV7-2
j_gene: TRBJ2-1
CDR3nt: TGTGCCAGCAGCCCGACTAGCGGTGCCCCTCCCTACAATGAGCAGTTCTTC
CDR3aa: CASSPTSGAPPYNEQFF

abundance: NA
d_gene: TRBD1
v_gene: TRBV6-6
j_gene: TRBJ2-3
CDR3nt: TGTGCCAGCAGTTACGGGCAGGGGGTTACAGATACGCAGTATTTT
CDR3aa: CASSYGQGVTDTQYF

abundance: NA
d_gene: TRBD1
v_gene: TRBV25-1
j_gene: TRBJ2-5
CDR3nt: TGTGCCAGCTCGGCGGCGGACAGGGCCCAAGAGACCCAGTACTTC
CDR3aa: CASSAADRAQETQYF

abundance: NA
d_gene: NA
v_gene: TRBV6-1
j_gene: TRBJ2-6
CDR3nt: TGTGCCAGCAGTGAACAGATAGGGACCATCTCTGGGGCCAACGTCCTGACTTTC
CDR3aa: CASSEQIGTISGANVLTF

abundance: few
d_gene: NA
v_gene: TRBV11-2
j_gene: TRBJ2-1
CDR3nt: TGTGCCAGCAGCTTAGGGTCCCAGATTTACAATGAGCAGTTCTTC
CDR3aa: CASSLGSQIYNEQFF

abundance: few
d_gene: TRBD2
v_gene: TRBV5-1
j_gene: TRBJ2-1
CDR3nt: TGCGCCAGCAGCTTGGGTCTTGGGACTAGCGGGAAGCCAACCAATGAGCAGTTCTTC
CDR3aa: CASSLGLGTSGKPTNEQFF

abundance: few
d_gene: TRBD2
v_gene: TRBV5-1
j_gene: TRBJ2-7
CDR3nt: TGCGCCAGCAGCCCGGCCCCTAGCGGGAGCTCCTACGAGCAGTACTTC
CDR3aa: CASSPAPSGSSYEQYF

abundance: NA
d_gene: NA
v_gene: TRBV6-5
j_gene: TRBJ2-7
CDR3nt: TGTGCCAGCAGTGTTCAGGTTTCGGCCTACGAGCAGTACTTC
CDR3aa: CASSVQVSAYEQYF

abundance: NA
d_gene: NA
v_gene: TRBV11-2
j_gene: TRBJ2-7
CDR3nt: TGTGCCAGCAGCCCTCTCATCGGCACAACAGCTACCTACGAGCAGTACTTC
CDR3aa: CASSPLIGTTATYEQYF

abundance: NA
d_gene: TRBD2
v_gene: TRBV4-2
j_gene: TRBJ2-2
CDR3nt: TGTGCCAGCAGCCCCCGACTAGCGGGAAAGAACACCGGGGAGCTGTTTTTT
CDR3aa: CASSPRLAGKNTGELFF

abundance: few
d_gene: NA
v_gene: TRBV7-2
j_gene: TRBJ2-1
CDR3nt: TGTGCCAGCAGCTCCGCTTGGGTGAGCTCCTACAATGAGCAGTTCTTC
CDR3aa: CASSSAWVSSYNEQFF

abundance: NA
d_gene: NA
v_gene: TRBV11-3
j_gene: TRBJ2-5
CDR3nt: TGTGCCAGCAGCTTAGCTGAGGAAGAGACCCAGTACTTC
CDR3aa: CASSLAEEETQYF

abundance: NA
d_gene: NA
v_gene: TRBV19
j_gene: TRBJ2-5
CDR3nt: TGTGCCAGTTCTATGGGGGAGACCCAGTACTTC
CDR3aa: CASSMGETQYF

abundance: NA
d_gene: NA
v_gene: TRBV5-1
j_gene: TRBJ1-1
CDR3nt: TGCGCCAGCAGCTCCTTGCCGTCCTCCACTGAAGCTTTCTTT
CDR3aa: CASSSLPSSTEAFF

abundance: NA
d_gene: TRBD2
v_gene: TRBV7-3
j_gene: TRBJ2-3
CDR3nt: TGTGCCAGCAGCTTAAACCGCCTAGCGGGAGCAGGGGTGCCAGATACGCAGTATTTT
CDR3aa: CASSLNRLAGAGVPDTQYF

abundance: NA
d_gene: NA
v_gene: TRBV29-1
j_gene: TRBJ1-5
CDR3nt: TGCAGCGTTGAAGATCAGGTAAGGGGCGGGAGCAATCAGCCCCAGCATTTT
CDR3aa: CSVEDQVRGGSNQPQHF

abundance: NA
d_gene: NA
v_gene: TRBV7-9
j_gene: TRBJ1-2
CDR3nt: TGTGCTAGCAGCTTAGCCAGACTGGGCGGCTACACCTTC
CDR3aa: CASSLARLGGYTF

abundance: few
d_gene: TRBD1
v_gene: TRBV11-2
j_gene: TRBJ1-3
CDR3nt: TGTGCCAGCAGCGTAAGACAGGGGACAGGAAACACCATATATTTT
CDR3aa: CASSVRQGTGNTIYF

abundance: many
d_gene: TRBD1
v_gene: TRBV7-2
j_gene: TRBJ1-3
CDR3nt: TGTGCCAGCAGGACAGGGGGCGGTGGAAACACCATATATTTT
CDR3aa: CASRTGGGGNTIYF

abundance: few
d_gene: TRBD1
v_gene: TRBV9
j_gene: TRBJ1-2
CDR3nt: TGTGCCAGCAGCACATACCGGACAGGGAACTATGGCTACACCTTC
CDR3aa: CASSTYRTGNYGYTF

abundance: NA
d_gene: TRBD1
v_gene: TRBV6-1
j_gene: TRBJ1-1
CDR3nt: TGTGCCAGCAGTGCTTTAGACAGGGGGAAAGCTTTCTTT
CDR3aa: CASSALDRGKAFF

abundance: NA
d_gene: NA
v_gene: TRBV11-2
j_gene: TRBJ1-4
CDR3nt: TGTGCCAGCAGCTTAGATTACCCTGCAGGAGGTGGAAAACTGTTTTTT
CDR3aa: CASSLDYPAGGGKLFF

abundance: NA
d_gene: NA
v_gene: TRBV10-3
j_gene: TRBJ2-2
CDR3nt: TGTGCCATCAGTGGGACAAACACCGGGGAGCTGTTTTTT
CDR3aa: CAISGTNTGELFF

abundance: few
d_gene: TRBD2
v_gene: TRBV28
j_gene: TRBJ2-1
CDR3nt: TGTGCCAGCAGTTTATGGACTAGCGGGAGCGGAGAGCAGTTCTTC
CDR3aa: CASSLWTSGSGEQFF

abundance: few
d_gene: NA
v_gene: TRBV14
j_gene: TRBJ1-2
CDR3nt: TGTGCCAGCAGCCCCCCGGGACACACGTTCTATGGCTACACCTTC
CDR3aa: CASSPPGHTFYGYTF

abundance: few
d_gene: NA
v_gene: TRBV7-8
j_gene: TRBJ2-7
CDR3nt: TGTGCCAGCGTCGCAGCGTGGAGTCCCCCCTCCTACGAGCAGTACTTC
CDR3aa: CASVAAWSPPSYEQYF

abundance: NA
d_gene: NA
v_gene: TRBV11-2
j_gene: TRBJ2-7
CDR3nt: TGTGCCAGCAGCTCTAGCCCGTCGCAGTACTTC
CDR3aa: CASSSSPSQYF

abundance: few
d_gene: TRBD1
v_gene: TRBV9
j_gene: TRBJ2-1
CDR3nt: TGTGCCAGCAGCGTAAGTGCAGGGGGCAAGGATGAGCAGTTCTTC
CDR3aa: CASSVSAGGKDEQFF

abundance: NA
d_gene: TRBD1
v_gene: TRBV9
j_gene: TRBJ2-5
CDR3nt: TGTGCCAGCAGCGTAGCAGGGGGCGAAGAGACCCAGTACTTC
CDR3aa: CASSVAGGEETQYF

abundance: NA
d_gene: NA
v_gene: TRBV2
j_gene: TRBJ2-2
CDR3nt: TGTGCCAGCAGGTTGACTAGTTCACCCACCGGGGAGCTGTTTTTT
CDR3aa: CASRLTSSPTGELFF

abundance: NA
d_gene: NA
v_gene: TRBV5-1
j_gene: TRBJ1-2
CDR3nt: TGCGCCAGCAGCCTCGCCGCCAGGGGAGCGAGTGGCTACACCTTC
CDR3aa: CASSLAARGASGYTF

abundance: NA
d_gene: NA
v_gene: TRBV7-2
j_gene: TRBJ2-2
CDR3nt: TGTGCCAGCAGCTTAACACAGAACACCGGGGAGCTGTTTTTT
CDR3aa: CASSLTQNTGELFF

abundance: few
d_gene: NA
v_gene: TRBV5-4
j_gene: TRBJ1-3
CDR3nt: TGTGCCAGCAGCCGAGGAAACACCATATATTTT
CDR3aa: CASSRGNTIYF

abundance: few
d_gene: TRBD2
v_gene: TRBV6-1
j_gene: TRBJ2-7
CDR3nt: TGTGCCAGCAGTCCCGTAGCGGGAGGAGCTTACGAGCAGTACTTC
CDR3aa: CASSPVAGGAYEQYF

abundance: few
d_gene: NA
v_gene: TRBV29-1
j_gene: TRBJ1-4
CDR3nt: TGCAGCGCCCGCCCTCAGAGGGGTGAAAAACTGTTTTTT
CDR3aa: CSARPQRGEKLFF

abundance: few
d_gene: NA
v_gene: TRBV6-5
j_gene: TRBJ2-2
CDR3nt: TGTGCCAGCAGTTACATGGGTAACACCGGGGAGCTGTTTTTT
CDR3aa: CASSYMGNTGELFF

abundance: NA
d_gene: TRBD1
v_gene: TRBV29-1
j_gene: TRBJ1-4
CDR3nt: TGCAGCGGGAACAGGGGAGTGGGCGAAAAACTGTTTTTT
CDR3aa: CSGNRGVGEKLFF

abundance: many
d_gene: TRBD2
v_gene: TRBV11-2
j_gene: TRBJ2-5
CDR3nt: TGTGCCAGCAGCTTCGGGACTAGCGGAGGGACCCAGTACTTC
CDR3aa: CASSFGTSGGTQYF

abundance: few
d_gene: TRBD2
v_gene: TRBV28
j_gene: TRBJ2-3
CDR3nt: TGTGCCAGCAGTTCCATAGCGGGATTTCAGGGTACGCAGTATTTT
CDR3aa: CASSSIAGFQGTQYF

abundance: many
d_gene: NA
v_gene: TRBV7-9
j_gene: TRBJ1-3
CDR3nt: TGTGCCAGCAGCGTGACCAGGGGTTCTGGAAACACCATATATTTT
CDR3aa: CASSVTRGSGNTIYF

abundance: NA
d_gene: NA
v_gene: TRBV10-3
j_gene: TRBJ2-7
CDR3nt: TGTGCCAGCACCTCCCACTGGGGCGAGCAGTACTTC
CDR3aa: CASTSHWGEQYF

abundance: NA
d_gene: NA
v_gene: TRBV30
j_gene: TRBJ2-5
CDR3nt: TGTGCCTGGAGAGTGGTGGAGACCCAGTACTTC
CDR3aa: CAWRVVETQYF

abundance: NA
d_gene: TRBD2
v_gene: TRBV15
j_gene: TRBJ2-7
CDR3nt: TGTGCCACCAGCAGTCAGTTTCCCGGGACTAGCGTCTACGAGCAGTACTTC
CDR3aa: CATSSQFPGTSVYEQYF

abundance: NA
d_gene: TRBD1
v_gene: TRBV4-2
j_gene: TRBJ1-5
CDR3nt: TGTGCCAGCAGCCACCGACAGGGGGATCAGCCCCAGCATTTT
CDR3aa: CASSHRQGDQPQHF